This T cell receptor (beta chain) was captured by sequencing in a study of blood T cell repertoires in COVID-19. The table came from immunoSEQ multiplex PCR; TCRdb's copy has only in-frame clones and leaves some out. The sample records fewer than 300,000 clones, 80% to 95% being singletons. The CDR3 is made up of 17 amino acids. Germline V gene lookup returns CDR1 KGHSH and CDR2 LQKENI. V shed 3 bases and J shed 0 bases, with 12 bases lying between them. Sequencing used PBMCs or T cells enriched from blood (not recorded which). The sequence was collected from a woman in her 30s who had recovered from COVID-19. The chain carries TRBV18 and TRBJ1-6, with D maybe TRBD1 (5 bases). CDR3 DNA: TGTGCCAGCTCACCCCAGGACAAAAGCTCCTATAATTCACCCCTCCACTTT. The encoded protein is CASSPQDKSSYNSPLHF.